This T cell receptor (beta chain) was captured by sequencing in a study of T-cell memory formation after mild COVID-19. The overall study: Largely, TCR clusters stayed within a single donor. Study outcomes and limitations: Day 15 to 85 contracting clones showed balanced CD4/CD8; later expanders leaned CD4+. Among contracting clones, CD4+ were mainly CM/EM and CD8+ enriched in EMRA. The appearance of some responding clones in pre-infection memory suggested that cross-reactive memory joined.

About this clonotype itself: Its antigen is not identified.

V lost 3 bases to trimming and J lost 2 bases; unmatched junction nucleotides: 5. CDR1 is SGHTA and CDR2 is FQGTGA in the germline V gene. This CDR3 spans 17 amino acids. A single record per CDR3 protein comes from TCRdb applying MiXCR to the 5' RACE reads. The sample records 200,000 to 250,000 distinct CDR3 sequences, just over 15% being singletons. The source is an adult woman who had mild COVID-19 (a few samples of this study predate the infection). Cell type and time point are not known. Source material: PBMCs or a T cell subset sorted from them (not recorded which). The rearrangement uses TRBV7-3 and TRBJ2-6; 9 bases agree with TRBD1. The CDR3: CASSLGTGSPGANVLTF. The CDR3 DNA reads TGTGCCAGCAGCTTGGGGACAGGGTCTCCTGGGGCCAACGTCCTGACTTTC.